The T cell receptor beta chain described here comes from a study of blood T cell repertoires in COVID-19. Across the study: There were acute and convalescent COVID-19 samples, and they came from the United States, Italy and Spain. T cells, B-cell-depleted T cells, or PBMCs supplied cDNA or gDNA.

Authors' methods: Using reference gene primer amplification, nucleated cell counts were estimated. Some clones are missing from TCRdb's copy, which holds only in-frame ones; the method was immunoSEQ multiplex PCR. Clone size and the V and J calls come from that table; the DNA yielded D and trimming. The top ten hold 11% to 15% of the sample, which has about 160,000 clones, 80% to 85% seen once. From germline, CDR1 is LNHDA and CDR2 SQIVND (reference sequence). This CDR3 has 19 residues. V lost 4 bases to trimming and J lost 2 bases; unmatched junction nucleotides: 17. The source material was peripheral blood. The sequence came from a man aged 18 to 30 with active or convalescent COVID-19. V is TRBV19 and J is TRBJ2-5; 9 positions agree with TRBD1. In DNA form, the CDR3 reads TGTGCCAGTAGTACCGCTGGACAGGGGATAAGGGGTTTGCAAGAGACCCAGTACTTC. It is translated as CASSTAGQGIRGLQETQYF.